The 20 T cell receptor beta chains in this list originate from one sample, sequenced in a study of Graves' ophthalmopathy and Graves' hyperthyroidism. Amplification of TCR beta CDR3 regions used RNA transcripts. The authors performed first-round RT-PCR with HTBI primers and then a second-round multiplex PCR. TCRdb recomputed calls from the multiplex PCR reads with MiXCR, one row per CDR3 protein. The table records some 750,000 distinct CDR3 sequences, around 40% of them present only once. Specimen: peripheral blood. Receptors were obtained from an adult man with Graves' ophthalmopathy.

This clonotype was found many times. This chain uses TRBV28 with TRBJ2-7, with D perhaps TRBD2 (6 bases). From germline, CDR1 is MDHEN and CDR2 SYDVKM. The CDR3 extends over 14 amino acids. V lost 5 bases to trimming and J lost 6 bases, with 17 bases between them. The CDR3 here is CASSTWGSGVEQYF. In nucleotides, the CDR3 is TGTGCCAGCAGTACCTGGGGTAGCGGTGTCGAGCAGTACTTC.

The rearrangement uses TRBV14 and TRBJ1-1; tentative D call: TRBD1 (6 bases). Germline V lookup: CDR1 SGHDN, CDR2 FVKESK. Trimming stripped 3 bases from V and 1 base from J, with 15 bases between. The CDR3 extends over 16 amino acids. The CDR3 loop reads CASSQLQGAGNTEAFF. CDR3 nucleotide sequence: TGTGCCAGCAGCCAGCTACAGGGTGCGGGGAACACTGAAGCTTTCTTT.

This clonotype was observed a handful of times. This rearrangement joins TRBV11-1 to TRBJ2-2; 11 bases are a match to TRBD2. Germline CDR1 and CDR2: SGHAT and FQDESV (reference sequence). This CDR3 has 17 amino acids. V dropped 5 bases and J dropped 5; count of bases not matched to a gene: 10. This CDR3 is CASSRPLAGGLTGELFF. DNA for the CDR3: TGTGCCAGCAGCCGACCTCTAGCGGGAGGTTTAACCGGGGAGCTGTTTTTT.

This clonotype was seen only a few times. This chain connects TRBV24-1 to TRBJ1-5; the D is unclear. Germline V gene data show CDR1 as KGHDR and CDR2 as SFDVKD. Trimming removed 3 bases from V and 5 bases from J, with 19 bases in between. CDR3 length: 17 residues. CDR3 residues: CATSDPSRSTGDQPQHF. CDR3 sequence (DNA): TGTGCCACCAGTGATCCGAGCCGGTCGACCGGGGATCAGCCCCAGCATTTT.

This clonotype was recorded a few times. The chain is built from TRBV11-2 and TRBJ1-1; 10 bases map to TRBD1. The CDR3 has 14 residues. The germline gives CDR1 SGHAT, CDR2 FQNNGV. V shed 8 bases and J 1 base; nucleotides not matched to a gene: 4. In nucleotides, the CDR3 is TGTGCCAGCGATCGGGACAGGGGGAACACTGAAGCTTTCTTT. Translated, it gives CASDRDRGNTEAFF.

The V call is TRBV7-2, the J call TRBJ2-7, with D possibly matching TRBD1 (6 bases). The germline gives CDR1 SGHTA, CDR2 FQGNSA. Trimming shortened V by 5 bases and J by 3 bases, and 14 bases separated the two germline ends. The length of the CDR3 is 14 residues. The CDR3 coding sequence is TGTGCCAGCAGCCCCTGGATAGGGGGCTACGAGCAGTACTTC. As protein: CASSPWIGGYEQYF.

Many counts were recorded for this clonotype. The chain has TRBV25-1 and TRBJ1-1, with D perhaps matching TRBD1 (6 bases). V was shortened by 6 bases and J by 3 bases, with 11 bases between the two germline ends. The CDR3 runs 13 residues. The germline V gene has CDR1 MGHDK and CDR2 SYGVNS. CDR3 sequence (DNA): TGTGCCAGCAGGACGGACAGTTACACTGAAGCTTTCTTT. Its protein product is CASRTDSYTEAFF.

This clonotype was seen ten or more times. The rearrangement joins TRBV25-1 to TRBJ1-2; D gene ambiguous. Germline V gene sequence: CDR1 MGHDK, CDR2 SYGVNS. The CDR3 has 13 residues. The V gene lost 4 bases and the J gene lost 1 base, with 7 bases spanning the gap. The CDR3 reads CASSGTDNYGYTF. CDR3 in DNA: TGTGCCAGCAGTGGTACAGATAACTATGGCTACACCTTC.

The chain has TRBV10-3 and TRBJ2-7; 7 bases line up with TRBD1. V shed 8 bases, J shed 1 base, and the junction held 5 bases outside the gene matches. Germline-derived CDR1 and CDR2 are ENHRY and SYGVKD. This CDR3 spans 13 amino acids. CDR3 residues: CAIEGQPSYEQYF. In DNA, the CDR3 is TGTGCCATCGAGGGACAGCCTTCCTACGAGCAGTACTTC.

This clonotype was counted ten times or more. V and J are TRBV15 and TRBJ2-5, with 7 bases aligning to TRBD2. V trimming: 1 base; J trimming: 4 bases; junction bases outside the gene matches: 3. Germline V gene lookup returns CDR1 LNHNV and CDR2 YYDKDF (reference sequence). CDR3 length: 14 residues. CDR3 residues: CATSRVASGETQYF. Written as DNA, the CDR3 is TGTGCCACCAGCAGAGTCGCTAGCGGAGAGACCCAGTACTTC.

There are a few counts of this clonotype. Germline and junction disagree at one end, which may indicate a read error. CDR3 loop: CASSHAGTGYGYTF. The DNA of the CDR3 is TGTGCCAGCAGTCACGCCGGGACAGGCTATGGCTACACCTTC. The chain carries TRBV10-3 and TRBJ1-2, with TRBD1 identical over 8 bases. In germline, CDR1 is ENHRY, CDR2 SYGVKD. The CDR3 sequence is 14 residues long.

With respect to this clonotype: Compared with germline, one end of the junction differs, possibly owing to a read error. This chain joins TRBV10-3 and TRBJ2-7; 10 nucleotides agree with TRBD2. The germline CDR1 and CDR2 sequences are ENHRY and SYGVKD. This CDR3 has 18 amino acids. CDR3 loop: CASSAFFTSGASAYEQYF. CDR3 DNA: TGTGCCAGCAGTGCTTTTTTCACTAGCGGGGCCTCCGCCTACGAGCAGTACTTC.

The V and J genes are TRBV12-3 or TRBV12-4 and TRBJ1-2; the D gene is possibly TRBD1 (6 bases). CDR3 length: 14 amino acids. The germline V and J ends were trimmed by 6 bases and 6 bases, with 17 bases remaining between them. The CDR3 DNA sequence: TGTGCCAGCAGCCCGGGTTGGCAGGGGAATGGCTACACCTTC. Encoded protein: CASSPGWQGNGYTF.

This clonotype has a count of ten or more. CDR3 in DNA: TGTGCCAGCAGCTCGACAGGGAAGATCTCACCCCTCCACTTT. The encoded protein is CASSSTGKISPLHF. The V gene is TRBV14, the J gene TRBJ1-6, with 7 nucleotides matching TRBD1. V lost 5 bases to trimming and J lost 10 bases; unmatched junction nucleotides: 8. From germline, CDR1 is SGHDN and CDR2 FVKESK. CDR3 length equals 14 residues.

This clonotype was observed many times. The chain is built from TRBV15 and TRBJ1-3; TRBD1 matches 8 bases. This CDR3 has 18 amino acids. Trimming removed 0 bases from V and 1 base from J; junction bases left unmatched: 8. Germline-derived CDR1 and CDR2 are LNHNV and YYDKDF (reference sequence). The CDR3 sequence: CATSRDYQGAKSGNTIYF. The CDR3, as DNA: TGTGCCACCAGCAGAGATTATCAGGGGGCGAAATCTGGAAACACCATATATTTT.

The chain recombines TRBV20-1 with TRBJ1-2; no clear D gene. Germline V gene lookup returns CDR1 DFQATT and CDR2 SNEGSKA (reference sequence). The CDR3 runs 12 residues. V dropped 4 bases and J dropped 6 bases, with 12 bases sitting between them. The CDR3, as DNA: TGCAGTGCTACCACGACACTTGATGGCTACACCTTC. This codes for CSATTTLDGYTF.

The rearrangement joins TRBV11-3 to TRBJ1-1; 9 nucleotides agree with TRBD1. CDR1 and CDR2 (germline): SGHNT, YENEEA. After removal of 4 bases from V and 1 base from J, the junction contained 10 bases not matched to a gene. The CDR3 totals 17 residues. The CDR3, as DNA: TGTGCCAGCAGCTCCGGACAGGGGAGGGGAGAGAACACTGAAGCTTTCTTT. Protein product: CASSSGQGRGENTEAFF. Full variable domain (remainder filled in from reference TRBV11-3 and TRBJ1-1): EAGVVQSPRYKIIEKKQPVAFWCNPISGHNTLYWYLQNLGQGPELLIRYENEEAVDDSQLPKDRFSAERLKGVDSTLKIQPAELGDSAVYLCASSSGQGRGENTEAFFGQGTRLTVV.

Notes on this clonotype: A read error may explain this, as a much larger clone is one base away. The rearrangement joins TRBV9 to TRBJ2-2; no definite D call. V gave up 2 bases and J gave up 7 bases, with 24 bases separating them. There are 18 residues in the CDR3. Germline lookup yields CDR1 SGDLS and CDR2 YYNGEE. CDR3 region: CASSVQTLVAGWSGELFF. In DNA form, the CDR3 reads TGTGCCAGCAGCGTCCAGACCCTCGTGGCAGGATGGAGCGGGGAGCTGTTTTTT.

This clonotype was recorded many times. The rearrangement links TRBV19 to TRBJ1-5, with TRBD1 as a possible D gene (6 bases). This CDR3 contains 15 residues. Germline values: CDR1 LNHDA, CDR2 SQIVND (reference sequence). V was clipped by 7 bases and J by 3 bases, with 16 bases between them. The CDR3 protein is CASTGTRGLNQPQHF. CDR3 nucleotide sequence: TGTGCCAGTACAGGGACAAGGGGACTCAATCAGCCCCAGCATTTT. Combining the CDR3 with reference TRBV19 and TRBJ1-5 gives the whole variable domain DGGITQSPKYLFRKEGQNVTLSCEQNLNHDAMYWYRQDPGQGLRLIYYSQIVNDFQKGDIAEGYSVSREKKESFPLTVTSAQKNPTAFYLCASTGTRGLNQPQHFGDGTRLSIL.

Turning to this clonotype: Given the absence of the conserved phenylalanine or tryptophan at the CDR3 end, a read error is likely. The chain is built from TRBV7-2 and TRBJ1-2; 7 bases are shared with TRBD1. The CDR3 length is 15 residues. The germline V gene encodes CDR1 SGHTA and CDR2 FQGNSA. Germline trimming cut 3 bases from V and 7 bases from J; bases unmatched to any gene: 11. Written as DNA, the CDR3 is TGTGCCAGCAGCTTGGCGACAGGGAGTAGTCGTGGCTACACCCTC. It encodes CASSLATGSSRGYTL.